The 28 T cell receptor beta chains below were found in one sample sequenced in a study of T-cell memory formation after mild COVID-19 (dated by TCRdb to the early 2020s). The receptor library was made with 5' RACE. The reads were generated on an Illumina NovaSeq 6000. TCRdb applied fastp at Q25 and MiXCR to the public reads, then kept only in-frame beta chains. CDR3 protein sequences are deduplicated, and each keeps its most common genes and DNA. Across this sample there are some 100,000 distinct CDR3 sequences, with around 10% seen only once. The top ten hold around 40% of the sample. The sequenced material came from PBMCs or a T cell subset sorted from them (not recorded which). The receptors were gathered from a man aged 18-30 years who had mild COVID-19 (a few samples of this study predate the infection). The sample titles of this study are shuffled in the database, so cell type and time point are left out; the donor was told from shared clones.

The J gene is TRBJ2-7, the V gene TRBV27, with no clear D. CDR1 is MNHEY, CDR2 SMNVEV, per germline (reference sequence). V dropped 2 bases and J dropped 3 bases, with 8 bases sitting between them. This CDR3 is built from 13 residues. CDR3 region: CASSLRGSYEQYV. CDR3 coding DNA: TGTGCCAGCAGTTTACGAGGCAGCTACGAGCAGTACGTC.

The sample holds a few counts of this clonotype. The CDR3 is CASSLYQGETQYF. The CDR3 nucleotides read TGTGCCAGCAGTTTGTACCAGGGGGAGACCCAGTACTTC. V is TRBV27 and J is TRBJ2-5; TRBD1 might be the D (6 bases). Germline V gene sequence: CDR1 MNHEY, CDR2 SMNVEV (reference sequence). This CDR3 contains 13 residues. V was trimmed by 3 bases and J by 5 bases, leaving 10 bases between them.

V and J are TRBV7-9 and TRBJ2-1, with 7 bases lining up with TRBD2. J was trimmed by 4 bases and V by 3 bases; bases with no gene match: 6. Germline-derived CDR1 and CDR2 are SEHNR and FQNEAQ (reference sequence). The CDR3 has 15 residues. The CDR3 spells CASSLVQRGYNEQFF. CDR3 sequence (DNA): TGTGCCAGCAGCTTGGTCCAGCGGGGTTACAATGAGCAGTTCTTC.

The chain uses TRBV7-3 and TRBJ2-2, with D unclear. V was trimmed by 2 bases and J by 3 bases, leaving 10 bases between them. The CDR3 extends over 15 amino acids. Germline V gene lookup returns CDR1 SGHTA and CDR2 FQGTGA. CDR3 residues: CASSLYPRDTGELFF. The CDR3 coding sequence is TGTGCCAGCAGCTTATACCCTCGGGACACCGGGGAGCTGTTTTTT.

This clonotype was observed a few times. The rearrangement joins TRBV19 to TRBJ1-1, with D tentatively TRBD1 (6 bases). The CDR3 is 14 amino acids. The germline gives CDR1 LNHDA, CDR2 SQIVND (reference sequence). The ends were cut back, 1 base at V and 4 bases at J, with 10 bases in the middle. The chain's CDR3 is CASSIAGAGTEAFF. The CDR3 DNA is TGTGCCAGTAGTATAGCAGGGGCCGGCACTGAAGCTTTCTTT.

This CDR3 reads CAIPSPLRDTLGGYTF. The CDR3 bases are TGTGCCATCCCATCCCCCCTACGGGACACATTGGGGGGCTACACCTTC. V is TRBV2 and J is TRBJ1-2; D might be TRBD1 (6 bases). Looked up from germline, CDR1 is SNHLY and CDR2 is FYNNEI. There are 16 residues in the CDR3. Trimming stripped 10 bases from V and 8 bases from J, with 29 bases between.

The CDR3 region is CATSETYHSPQGIQYF. The DNA of the CDR3 is TGTGCCACCAGCGAGACATACCACTCGCCGCAGGGCATTCAGTACTTC. The rearrangement uses TRBV24-1 and TRBJ2-4; maybe TRBD1 (5 bases). V was clipped by 7 bases and J by 9 bases, with 24 bases between them. Germline V CDR1 and CDR2: KGHDR, SFDVKD. This CDR3 has 16 residues.

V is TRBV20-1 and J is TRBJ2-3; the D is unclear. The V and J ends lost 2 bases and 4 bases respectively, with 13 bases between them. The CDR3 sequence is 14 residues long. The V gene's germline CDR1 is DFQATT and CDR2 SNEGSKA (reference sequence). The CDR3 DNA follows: TGCAGTGCTAGACCGACGGTGGGCGCAGATACGCAGTATTTT. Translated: CSARPTVGADTQYF.

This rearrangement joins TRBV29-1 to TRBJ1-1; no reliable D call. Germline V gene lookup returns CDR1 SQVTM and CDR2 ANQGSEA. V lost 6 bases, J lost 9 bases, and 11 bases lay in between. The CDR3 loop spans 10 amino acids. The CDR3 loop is CSVFLEKAFF. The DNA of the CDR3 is TGCAGCGTATTCTTGGAGAAAGCTTTCTTT.

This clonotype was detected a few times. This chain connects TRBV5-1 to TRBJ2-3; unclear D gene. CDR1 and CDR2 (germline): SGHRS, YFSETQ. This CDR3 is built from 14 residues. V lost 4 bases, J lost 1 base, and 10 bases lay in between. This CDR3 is CASSPPQRTDTQYF. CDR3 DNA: TGCGCCAGCAGCCCCCCGCAGCGCACAGATACGCAGTATTTT.

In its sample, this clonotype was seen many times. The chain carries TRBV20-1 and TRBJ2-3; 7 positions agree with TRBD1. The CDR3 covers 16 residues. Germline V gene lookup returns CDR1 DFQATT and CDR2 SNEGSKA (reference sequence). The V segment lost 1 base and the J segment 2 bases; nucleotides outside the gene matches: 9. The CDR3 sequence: CSARGIPGQLTDTQYF. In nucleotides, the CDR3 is TGCAGTGCTAGAGGGATCCCGGGACAGCTCACAGATACGCAGTATTTT.

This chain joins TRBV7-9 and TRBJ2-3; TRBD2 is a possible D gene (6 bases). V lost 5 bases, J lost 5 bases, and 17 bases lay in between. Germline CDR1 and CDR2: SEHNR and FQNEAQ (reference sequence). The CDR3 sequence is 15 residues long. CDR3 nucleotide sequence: TGTGCCAGCAGCCTGCTACTCCAGGAGGGAGATACGCAGTATTTT. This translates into CASSLLLQEGDTQYF. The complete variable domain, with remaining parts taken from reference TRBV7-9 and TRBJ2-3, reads DTGVSQNPRHKITKRGQNVTFRCDPISEHNRLYWYRQTLGQGPEFLTYFQNEAQLEKSRLLSDRFSAERPKGSFSTLEIQRTEQGDSAMYLCASSLLLQEGDTQYFGPGTRLTVL.

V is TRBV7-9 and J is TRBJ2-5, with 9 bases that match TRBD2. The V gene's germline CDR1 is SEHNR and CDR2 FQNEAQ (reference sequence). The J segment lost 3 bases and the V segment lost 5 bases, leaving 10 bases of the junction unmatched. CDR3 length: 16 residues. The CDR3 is CASSPVRLADEETQYF. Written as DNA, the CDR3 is TGTGCCAGCAGCCCAGTTCGACTAGCGGACGAAGAGACCCAGTACTTC.

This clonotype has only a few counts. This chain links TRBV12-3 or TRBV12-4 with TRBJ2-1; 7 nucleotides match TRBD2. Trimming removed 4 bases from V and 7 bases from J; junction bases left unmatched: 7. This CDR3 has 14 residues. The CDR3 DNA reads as TGTGCCAGCAGTTATAGGGAGGGTTTTAATGAGCAGTTCTTC. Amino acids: CASSYREGFNEQFF.

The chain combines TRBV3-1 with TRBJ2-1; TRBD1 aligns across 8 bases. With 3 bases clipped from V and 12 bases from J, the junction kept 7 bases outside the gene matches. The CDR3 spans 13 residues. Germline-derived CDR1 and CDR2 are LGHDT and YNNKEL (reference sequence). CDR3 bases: TGTGCCAGCAGCCAGACAGGGGCCCCCGGGCAGTTCTTC. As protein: CASSQTGAPGQFF.

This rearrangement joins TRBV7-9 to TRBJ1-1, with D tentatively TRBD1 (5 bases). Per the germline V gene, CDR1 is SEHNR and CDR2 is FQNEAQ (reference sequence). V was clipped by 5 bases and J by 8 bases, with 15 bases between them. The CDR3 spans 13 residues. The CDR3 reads CASSPGGRPEAFF. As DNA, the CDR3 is TGTGCCAGCAGCCCCGGGGGGAGACCCGAAGCTTTCTTT.

CDR3 protein: CASSLQDYYGYTF. CDR3 DNA: TGTGCCAGCAGCTTACAGGACTACTATGGCTACACCTTC. The chain links TRBV5-6 to TRBJ1-2; D perhaps matches TRBD1 (5 bases). Trimming took off 2 bases at V and 3 bases at J, with 8 bases between the two ends. The CDR3 is made up of 13 amino acids. Germline V lookup: CDR1 SGHDT, CDR2 YYEEEE.

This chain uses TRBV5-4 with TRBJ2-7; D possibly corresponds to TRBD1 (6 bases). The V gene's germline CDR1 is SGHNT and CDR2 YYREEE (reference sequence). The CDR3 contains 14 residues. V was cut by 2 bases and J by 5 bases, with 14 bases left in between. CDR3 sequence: CASSFGPGVNEQYF. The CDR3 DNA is TGTGCCAGCAGCTTCGGTCCAGGGGTGAACGAGCAGTACTTC. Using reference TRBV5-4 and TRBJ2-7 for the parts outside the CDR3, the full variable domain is ETGVTQSPTHLIKTRGQQVTLRCSSQSGHNTVSWYQQALGQGPQFIFQYYREEENGRGNFPPRFSGLQFPNYSSELNVNALELDDSALYLCASSFGPGVNEQYFGPGTRLTVT.

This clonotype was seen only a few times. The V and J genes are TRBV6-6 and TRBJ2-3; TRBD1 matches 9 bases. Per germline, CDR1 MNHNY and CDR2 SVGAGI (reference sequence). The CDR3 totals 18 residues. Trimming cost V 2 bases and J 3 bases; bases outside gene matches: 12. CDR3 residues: CASSYTAQNRGRTDTQYF. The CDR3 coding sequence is TGTGCCAGCAGTTACACGGCCCAAAACAGGGGGCGAACAGATACGCAGTATTTT.

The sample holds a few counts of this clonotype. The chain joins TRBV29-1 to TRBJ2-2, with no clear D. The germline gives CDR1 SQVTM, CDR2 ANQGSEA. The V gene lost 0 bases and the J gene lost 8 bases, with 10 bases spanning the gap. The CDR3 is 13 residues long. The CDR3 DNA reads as TGCAGCGTTGAAGATTACTCGCGTGGGGAGCTGTTTTTT. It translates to CSVEDYSRGELFF.

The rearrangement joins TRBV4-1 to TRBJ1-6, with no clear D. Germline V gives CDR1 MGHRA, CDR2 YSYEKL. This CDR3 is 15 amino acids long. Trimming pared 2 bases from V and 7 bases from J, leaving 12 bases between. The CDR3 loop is CASSQYKGLNSPLHF. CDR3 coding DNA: TGCGCCAGCAGCCAATATAAAGGCCTAAATTCACCCCTCCACTTT.

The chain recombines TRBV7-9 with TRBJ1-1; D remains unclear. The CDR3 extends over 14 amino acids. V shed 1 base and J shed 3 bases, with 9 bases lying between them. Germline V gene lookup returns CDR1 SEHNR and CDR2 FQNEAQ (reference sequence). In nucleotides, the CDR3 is TGTGCCAGCAGCTTAGGAGGGTGGGACACTGAAGCTTTCTTT. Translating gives CASSLGGWDTEAFF.

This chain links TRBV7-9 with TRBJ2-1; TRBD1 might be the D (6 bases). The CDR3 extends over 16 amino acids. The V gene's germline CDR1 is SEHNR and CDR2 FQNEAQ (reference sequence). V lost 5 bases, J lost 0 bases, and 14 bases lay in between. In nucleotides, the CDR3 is TGTGCCAGCAGCCCGGCCTTACAGGGCTCCTACAATGAGCAGTTCTTC. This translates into CASSPALQGSYNEQFF.

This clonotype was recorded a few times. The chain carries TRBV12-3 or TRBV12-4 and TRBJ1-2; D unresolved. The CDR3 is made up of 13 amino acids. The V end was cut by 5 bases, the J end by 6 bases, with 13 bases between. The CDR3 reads CASSKARLHGYTF. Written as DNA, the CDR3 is TGTGCCAGCAGTAAGGCGCGTCTTCATGGCTACACCTTC.

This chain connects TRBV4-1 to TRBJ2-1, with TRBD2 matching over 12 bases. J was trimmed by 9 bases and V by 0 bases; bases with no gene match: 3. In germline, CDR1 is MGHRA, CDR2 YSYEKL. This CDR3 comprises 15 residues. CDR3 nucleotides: TGCGCCAGCAGCCAAGATCTAGCGGGGGGGCGTGAGCAGTTCTTC. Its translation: CASSQDLAGGREQFF.

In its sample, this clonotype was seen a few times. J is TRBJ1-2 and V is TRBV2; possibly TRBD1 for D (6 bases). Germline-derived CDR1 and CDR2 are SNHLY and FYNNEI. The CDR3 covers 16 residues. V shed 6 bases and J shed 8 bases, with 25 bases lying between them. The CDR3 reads CASSASQGGLGRGYTF. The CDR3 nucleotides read TGTGCCAGCAGCGCTTCACAGGGTGGCCTCGGAAGAGGCTACACCTTC.

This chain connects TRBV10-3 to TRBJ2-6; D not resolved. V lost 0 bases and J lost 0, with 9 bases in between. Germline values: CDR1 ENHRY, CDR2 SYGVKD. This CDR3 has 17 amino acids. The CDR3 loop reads CAISESRRFSGANVLTF. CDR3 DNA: TGTGCCATCAGTGAGTCTCGGCGATTCTCTGGGGCCAACGTCCTGACTTTC.

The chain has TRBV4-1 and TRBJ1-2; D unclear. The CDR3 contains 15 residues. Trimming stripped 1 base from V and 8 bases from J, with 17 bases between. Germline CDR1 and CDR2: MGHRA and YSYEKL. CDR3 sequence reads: CASSQVTIRGGGYTF. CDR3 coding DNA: TGCGCCAGCAGCCAAGTTACGATACGGGGAGGGGGCTACACCTTC.